This TCR beta chain was retrieved from a study of OX40 agonist ivuxolimab in advanced cancers. Overall study context: Patients undergoing dose escalation presented with hepatocellular carcinoma, melanoma, renal cell or head and neck cancer. A mean age of approximately 64 years, range 23 to 79, was recorded, and 80% to 90% were male.

TCRdb's copy holds only in-frame clones and misses some; the assay was immunoSEQ multiplex PCR. The table shows 15,000 to 25,000 clones, with roughly 70% occurring only once. The V gene lost 2 bases and the J gene lost 2 bases, with 13 bases spanning the gap. The CDR3 runs 15 residues. Germline V gives CDR1 MDHEN, CDR2 SYDVKM. The specimen was CD4+ or CD8+ T cells sorted from blood, collected in a trial of the OX40 agonist ivuxolimab. The rearrangement uses TRBV28 and TRBJ2-7; a weak D match, TRBD1 (5 bases). The sequence was collected from an adult with an advanced solid tumor such as melanoma, head and neck, liver or kidney cancer. Here the CDR3 reads CASSLLRDQTYEQYF. Written as DNA, the CDR3 is TGTGCCAGCAGTTTACTCAGGGATCAAACCTACGAGCAGTACTTC.